This paragraph reports one T cell receptor (beta chain). What it binds is not known. These data belong to a study of shared clonotypes between healthy human individuals. Overall study results and limits: The genetic and exposure-history diversity represented was limited by few donors. In this cohort, only blood was sampled, and tissue repertoires likely differ. Of the naive CD4 clonotypes, roughly 5.5% were shared across several donors.

Approximately 220 ng DNA, about 28,000 T cell genomes, went into each sorted-subset replicate PCR. The method was immunoSEQ multiplex PCR; TCRdb's version includes in-frame clones alone and lacks a portion of them. The sample includes over 1.4 million clones, approximately 96% of them seen just once. CDR3 length: 14 amino acids. Trimming shortened V by 0 bases and J by 7 bases, and 11 bases separated the two germline ends. Germline CDR1 reads SGHRS; CDR2 reads YFSETQ. The sequence derives from a young man in good health. The source material was naive CD4+ T cells sorted from blood. Subset specified: CD45RA+ positively selected. The chain carries TRBV5-1 and TRBJ2-1, with D perhaps TRBD2 (6 bases). CDR3 sequence reads: CASSLAGVGNEQFF. The CDR3 DNA follows: TGCGCCAGCAGCTTGGCGGGGGTCGGGAATGAGCAGTTCTTC.